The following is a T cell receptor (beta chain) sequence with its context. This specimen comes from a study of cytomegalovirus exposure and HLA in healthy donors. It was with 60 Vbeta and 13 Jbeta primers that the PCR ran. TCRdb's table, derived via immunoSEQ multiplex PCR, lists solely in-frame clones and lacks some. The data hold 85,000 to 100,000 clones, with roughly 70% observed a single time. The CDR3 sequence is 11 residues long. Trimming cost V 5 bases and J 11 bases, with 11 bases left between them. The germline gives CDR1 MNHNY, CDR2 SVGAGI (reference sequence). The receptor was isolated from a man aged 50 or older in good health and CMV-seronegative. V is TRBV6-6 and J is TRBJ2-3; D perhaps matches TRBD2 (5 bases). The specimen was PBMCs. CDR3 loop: CASSHTREQYF. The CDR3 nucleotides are TGTGCCAGCAGTCACACTAGGGAGCAGTATTTT.